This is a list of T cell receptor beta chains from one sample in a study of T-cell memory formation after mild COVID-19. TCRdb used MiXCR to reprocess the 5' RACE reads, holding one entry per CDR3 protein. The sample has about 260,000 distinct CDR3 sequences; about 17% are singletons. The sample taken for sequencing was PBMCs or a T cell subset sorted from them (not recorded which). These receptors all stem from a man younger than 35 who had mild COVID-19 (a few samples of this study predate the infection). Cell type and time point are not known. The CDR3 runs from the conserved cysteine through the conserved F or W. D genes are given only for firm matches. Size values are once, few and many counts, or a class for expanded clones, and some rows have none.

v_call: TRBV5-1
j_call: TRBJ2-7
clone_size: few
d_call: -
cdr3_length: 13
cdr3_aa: CASSFGLSYEQYF
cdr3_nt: TGCGCCAGCAGCTTCGGACTATCGTACGAGCAGTACTTC

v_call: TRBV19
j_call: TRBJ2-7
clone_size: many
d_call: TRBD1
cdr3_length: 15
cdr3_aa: CASSIGTGGIYEQYF
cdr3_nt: TGTGCCAGTAGTATCGGGACAGGGGGCATTTACGAGCAGTACTTC

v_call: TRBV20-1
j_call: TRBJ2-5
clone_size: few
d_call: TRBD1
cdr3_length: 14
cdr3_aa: CSATGQGWQETQYF
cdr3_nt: TGCAGTGCTACGGGACAGGGGTGGCAAGAGACCCAGTACTTC

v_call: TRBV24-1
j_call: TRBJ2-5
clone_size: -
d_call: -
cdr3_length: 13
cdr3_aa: CATSGGRAETQYF
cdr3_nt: TGTGCCACCAGTGGAGGGCGGGCCGAGACCCAGTACTTC

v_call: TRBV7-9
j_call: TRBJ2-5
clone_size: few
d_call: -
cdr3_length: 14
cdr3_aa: CASSLALFEETQYF
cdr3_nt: TGTGCCAGCAGCTTAGCGCTTTTCGAAGAGACCCAGTACTTC

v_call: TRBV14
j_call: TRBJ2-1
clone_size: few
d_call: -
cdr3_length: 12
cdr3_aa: CASSKLDIEQFF
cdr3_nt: TGTGCCAGCAGCAAGCTAGATATTGAGCAGTTCTTC

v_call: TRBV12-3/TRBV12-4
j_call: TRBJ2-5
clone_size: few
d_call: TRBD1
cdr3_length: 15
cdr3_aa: CASSQGQGAKETQYF
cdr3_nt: TGTGCCAGCAGTCAGGGACAGGGGGCGAAAGAGACCCAGTACTTC

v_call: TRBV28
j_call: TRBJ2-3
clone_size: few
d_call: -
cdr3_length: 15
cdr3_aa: CASTLGALGTDTQYF
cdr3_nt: TGTGCCAGCACCTTAGGTGCGTTGGGGACAGATACGCAGTATTTT

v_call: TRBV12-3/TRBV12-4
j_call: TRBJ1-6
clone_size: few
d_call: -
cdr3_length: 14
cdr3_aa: CASNPGDPNSPLHF
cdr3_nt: TGTGCCAGCAACCCAGGGGATCCGAATTCACCCCTCCACTTT

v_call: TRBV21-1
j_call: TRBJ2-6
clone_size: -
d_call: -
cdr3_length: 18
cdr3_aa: CASSVKIIEARGANVLTF
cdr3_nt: TGTGCCAGCAGCGTCAAAATTATTGAGGCGCGTGGGGCCAACGTCCTGACTTTC